The 18 T cell receptor beta chains reported below all come from one sample, sequenced in a study of blood T cell repertoires in COVID-19. Here immunoSEQ multiplex PCR was the method, and the copy in TCRdb shows in-frame clones only, minus some. The table has roughly 180,000 clones, 82% seen once; the top ten hold 12%. Sequencing used PBMCs or T cells enriched from blood (not recorded which). These receptor sequences come from a man aged 35 to 55 who had recovered from COVID-19.

The V gene is TRBV5-1, the J gene TRBJ2-2; D ambiguous. CDR3 length: 15 amino acids. V lost 6 bases and J lost 1, with 13 bases in between. The germline gives CDR1 SGHRS, CDR2 YFSETQ. The CDR3 is CASTPPPGNTGELFF. The DNA for the CDR3 is TGCGCCAGCACCCCTCCCCCAGGGAACACCGGGGAGCTGTTTTTT.

The J gene is TRBJ2-5, the V gene TRBV30; 12 bases are shared with TRBD1. The CDR3 spans 15 residues. The germline V gene encodes CDR1 GTSNPN and CDR2 SVGIG (reference sequence). J gave up 2 bases and V 5 bases, and 6 bases lay outside the gene matches. This CDR3 is CAWGGDRGRQETQYF. The CDR3 bases are TGTGCCTGGGGAGGGGACAGGGGGCGACAAGAGACCCAGTACTTC. The variable domain in full, completed from reference TRBV30 and TRBJ2-5, reads SQTIHQWPATLVQPVGSPLSLECTVEGTSNPNLYWYRQAAGRGLQLLFYSVGIGQISSEVPQNLSASRPQDRQFILSSKKLLLSDSGFYLCAWGGDRGRQETQYFGPGTRLLVL.

This chain joins TRBV28 and TRBJ1-1; D is unclear. The CDR3 runs 15 residues. From germline, CDR1 is MDHEN and CDR2 SYDVKM. V was trimmed by 3 bases and J by 1 base, leaving 12 bases between them. DNA of the CDR3: TGTGCCAGCAGTTTCGTGGGCCTGACGAACACTGAAGCTTTCTTT. Protein sequence: CASSFVGLTNTEAFF.

The rearrangement joins TRBV2 to TRBJ2-5, with 8 nucleotides matching TRBD1. Germline V gene sequence: CDR1 SNHLY, CDR2 FYNNEI. Germline trimming cut 7 bases from V and 4 bases from J; bases unmatched to any gene: 8. The CDR3 sequence is 14 residues long. The DNA of the CDR3 is TGTGCCAGCACCGACCCCAGGGGGCCAGAGACCCAGTACTTC. Protein: CASTDPRGPETQYF.

This clone was observed a handful of times. This chain connects TRBV7-9 to TRBJ1-4; a weak D match, TRBD1 (6 bases). The V end was cut by 1 base, the J end by 4 bases, with 16 bases between. This CDR3 has 17 residues. In germline, CDR1 is SEHNR, CDR2 FQNEAQ (reference sequence). DNA of the CDR3: TGTGCCAGCAGCTTAGGGGCAGGGGCCGCTTTTAATGAAAAACTGTTTTTT. As protein: CASSLGAGAAFNEKLFF.

Notes on this clone: Within the sample, other DNA sequences also encode this same CDR3. V and J are TRBV11-2 and TRBJ1-1; D is undetermined. The germline V gene encodes CDR1 SGHAT and CDR2 FQNNGV. The CDR3 runs to 13 residues. V dropped 3 bases and J dropped 0 bases, with 5 bases sitting between them. CDR3 in amino acids: CASSLGLNTEAFF. Written as DNA, the CDR3 is TGTGCCAGCAGCTTGGGCCTGAACACTGAAGCTTTCTTT.

The genes are TRBV7-9 and TRBJ2-7, with 8 bases identical to TRBD2. The CDR3 runs 17 residues. Losses at the gene ends were 8 bases for V and 0 bases for J; bases not matched to a gene: 15. Germline assignment: CDR1 SEHNR and CDR2 FQNEAQ (reference sequence). CDR3 amino acids: CASGSNGTRASSYEQYV. The CDR3 region has the DNA TGTGCCAGCGGCTCAAACGGGACTAGGGCGAGCTCCTACGAGCAGTACGTC.

The rearrangement links TRBV7-8 to TRBJ2-1; D possibly corresponds to TRBD1 (6 bases). The CDR3 runs to 15 residues. The V end lost 2 bases, the J end lost 8 bases, and 16 bases lay between the germline ends. Germline-derived CDR1 and CDR2 are SGHVS and FQNEAQ. CDR3 bases: TGTGCCAGCAGCTTAAGTGTTTACAGGGCCGATGAGCAGTTCTTC. The encoded protein is CASSLSVYRADEQFF.

This clone was observed a single time. The chain recombines TRBV19 with TRBJ2-1, with TRBD2 identical over 12 bases. The CDR3 loop spans 14 amino acids. V was clipped by 1 base and J by 15 bases; unmatched bases: 7. Germline-derived CDR1 and CDR2 are LNHDA and SQIVND (reference sequence). The CDR3, as DNA: TGTGCCAGTAGTATAGGGTGGACTAGCGGGAACCTGTTCTTC. Translating it yields CASSIGWTSGNLFF.

This chain links TRBV9 with TRBJ2-7; the match to TRBD2 covers 7 bases. Germline CDR1 is SGDLS and CDR2 is YYNGEE. V shed 7 bases, J shed 4 bases, and the junction held 11 bases outside the gene matches. The CDR3 totals 14 residues. This CDR3 reads CASSEGLAVYEQYF. CDR3 bases: TGTGCCAGCTCTGAGGGGCTAGCGGTGTACGAGCAGTACTTC.

This clone was seen repeatedly, ten times or more. This chain connects TRBV7-9 to TRBJ2-1; 11 bases align to TRBD2. The V gene end was trimmed by 7 bases and the J gene end by 7 bases; junction bases not matched to a gene: 6. The CDR3 spans 14 residues. Germline V gene lookup returns CDR1 SEHNR and CDR2 FQNEAQ (reference sequence). This chain's CDR3 is CASTDRLAGNEQFF. In DNA, the CDR3 is TGTGCCAGCACCGACCGACTAGCGGGGAATGAGCAGTTCTTC.

V usage is TRBV11-1 and J usage is TRBJ2-5, with D tentatively TRBD1 (6 bases). Germline V lookup: CDR1 SGHAT, CDR2 FQDESV (reference sequence). V gave up 2 bases and J gave up 4 bases, with 14 bases separating them. This CDR3 spans 15 amino acids. CDR3 DNA sequence: TGTGCCAGCAGCTTACGGACGACAGGCCGAGAGACCCAGTACTTC. The encoded protein is CASSLRTTGRETQYF.

This chain uses TRBV30 with TRBJ1-3; the D gene is possibly TRBD1 (6 bases). Trimming shortened V by 6 bases and J by 0 bases, and 12 bases separated the two germline ends. CDR3 length equals 14 residues. The V gene's germline CDR1 is GTSNPN and CDR2 SVGIG (reference sequence). The CDR3 DNA sequence: TGTGCCTGCTTACAGGGCCACTCTGGAAACACCATATATTTT. Residues: CACLQGHSGNTIYF.

This chain links TRBV30 with TRBJ2-5, with 13 bases lining up with TRBD2. V shed 4 bases and J 5 bases; nucleotides not matched to a gene: 16. Germline CDR1 is GTSNPN and CDR2 is SVGIG (reference sequence). This CDR3 has 18 residues. The CDR3, as DNA: TGTGCCTGGAAAACCCCTCTAACTAGCGGGAGGGCCGTCGAGACCCAGTACTTC. Translating gives CAWKTPLTSGRAVETQYF.

This sequence joins TRBV6-6 and TRBJ2-3; D is unclear. Germline V CDR1 and CDR2: MNHNY, SVGAGI (reference sequence). The CDR3 totals 13 residues. Trimming shortened V by 1 base and J by 3 bases, and 5 bases separated the two germline ends. The CDR3 sequence is CASSYLETDTQYF. The CDR3 DNA follows: TGTGCCAGCAGTTACTTAGAGACAGATACGCAGTATTTT.

The chain links TRBV7-6 to TRBJ2-1; TRBD1 aligns across 9 bases. This CDR3 is built from 15 residues. Germline-derived CDR1 and CDR2 are SGHVS and FNYEAQ. V gave up 5 bases and J gave up 6 bases; unmatched junction bases: 8. CDR3 sequence: CASSLRRDRVNEQFF. CDR3 sequence (DNA): TGTGCCAGCAGCCTAAGGCGGGACAGGGTCAATGAGCAGTTCTTC.

The CDR3 reads CASSFTPSKHGYTF. The CDR3, as DNA: TGTGCCAGCAGCTTTACCCCTAGTAAGCACGGCTACACCTTC. The rearrangement links TRBV5-8 to TRBJ1-2; D is unclear. CDR1 SGHTS and CDR2 YDEGEE come from the germline V gene. CDR3 length equals 14 residues. The V and J ends lost 2 bases and 8 bases respectively, with 16 bases between them. Together with reference TRBV5-8 and TRBJ1-2, the CDR3 gives the full variable domain: EAGVTQSPTHLIKTRGQQATLRCSPISGHTSVYWYQQALGLGLQFLLWYDEGEERNRGNFPPRFSGRQFPNYSSELNVNALELEDSALYLCASSFTPSKHGYTFGSGTRLTVV.

This clone was counted only a few times. The CDR3 DNA sequence: TGCGCCAGCAGCCTAACAGAATCCCGAACTTGGGAGACCCAGTACTTC. Translating it yields CASSLTESRTWETQYF. The chain has TRBV4-1 and TRBJ2-5; D uncertain. Trimming pared 4 bases from V and 5 bases from J, leaving 20 bases between. Per the germline V gene, CDR1 is MGHRA and CDR2 is YSYEKL. The CDR3 spans 16 residues.